This T cell receptor (beta chain) comes out of a study of Graves' ophthalmopathy and Graves' hyperthyroidism. This clonotype was counted at least ten times. The TCR beta CDR3 regions underwent amplification from RNA transcripts. HTBI-primed first-round RT-PCR preceded second-round multiplex PCR. Each CDR3 protein is one row after TCRdb ran MiXCR on the multiplex PCR reads. The sample records 350,000 or so distinct CDR3 sequences, under 20% being singletons. Sequencing used peripheral blood. This receptor was taken from an adult man with Graves' ophthalmopathy.

For the CDR3, the DNA is TGTGCCAGCAGCTCCCCCGAGAGGGCTGAAGCTTTCTTT. This encodes CASSSPERAEAFF. This chain links TRBV7-3 with TRBJ1-1; D is ambiguous. Trimming shortened V by 4 bases and J by 6 bases, and 12 bases separated the two germline ends. This CDR3 contains 13 residues. Germline loops: CDR1 SGHTA, CDR2 FQGTGA.